This paragraph reports one TCR beta chain. Its recognized antigen is unknown. Qualities for individual bases were not recorded, and no much larger clone is one base off. The data belong to a study of regulatory T cells in long-lasting Graves disease (dated by TCRdb to about 2021). Study-wide context: To count as having persistent Graves' disease, a patient had to have received antithyroid drug treatment for over 5 years with TSH receptor autoantibodies remaining persistently positive. Patients with persistent Graves' disease were compared with patients with newly diagnosed Graves' disease using TCR sequencing and RNA sequencing of peripheral blood. The study was conducted in China and was registered as a clinical trial. TCR sequencing covered about 13 persistent and 20 or so newly diagnosed Graves' disease patients, approximately 33 samples in total. On average, persistent Graves' disease patients in the clinical cohort had been on antithyroid drugs for around ten years.

V is reduced by 3 bases and J by 2 bases, leaving a spacing of 11 bases between them. Via the germline V gene (reference sequence), CDR1 is GTSNPN and CDR2 SVGIG. Including cysteine and phenylalanine, the CDR3 has 13 amino acids. The read is trimmed to its CDR3 DNA, 39 bases read in frame from base 1. Study-wide findings and limitations: As a limitation, the authors acknowledged that the small sample size may reduce accuracy. Persistent disease showed preferential use of TRBV28, TRBJ1-2 and TRBJ2-5, whereas newly diagnosed disease favored TRBV20-1 and TRBJ2-1. Persistent Graves' disease patients showed lower TCR Shannon entropy and fewer highly expanded clones than newly diagnosed patients, suggesting clonal expansion. Sequencing and analysis were limited to the TCR beta chain. Patients with persistent disease shared more public clonotypes (approximately 2,500) than newly diagnosed patients did (more than 900). Only peripheral blood was studied, because thyroid tissue, the primary lesion, was inaccessible.

The method was multiplex PCR. Sequencing was performed on an Illumina HiSeq 4000. iRepertoire HTBI primers and Arm-PCR amplification of CDR3 regions were used to construct TCR beta libraries. Before sequencing, the PCR products underwent gel purification. The authors processed their data as follows. Gene usage analysis of CDR3 amino acid clonotypes relied on the roughly 58 TRBV and about 13 TRBJ segments identified across samples. COPE and FqMerger were used to merge the filtered high-quality paired reads into contigs. BLAST was used to align contigs to IMGT TRBV, TRBD and TRBJ reference genes, and CDR3 was defined according to IMGT. Clonotypes above 0.1% frequency were classified as highly expanded clones. Shannon entropy was used to measure repertoire diversity, and the Gini coefficient was used to measure V-J evenness. A clonotype found in more than one individual was treated as public. In TCRdb, the public reads were trimmed at Q25 with fastp and aligned with MiXCR, with productive beta chains retained. Every distinct CDR3 protein forms one entry, paired with its most common genes and DNA. Here the V and J calls rest on TCRdb's processing, not on the authors' analysis. The sample records roughly 500,000 distinct CDR3 sequences, about 20% of which are singletons. Around 12% of the sample goes to the ten largest clones.

The time point label of this sample denotes: persistent/refractory GD, antithyroid drugs over 5 years with positive TRAb. RNA was extracted from PBMCs in TRIzol for both TCR sequencing and RNA sequencing. The diagnosis of Graves' disease followed American Thyroid Association guidelines. Patients were recruited from an endocrinology department in Xi'an, China. Each patient gave approximately 9.7 milliliters of peripheral blood, collected in an EDTA anticoagulant tube. PBMCs were isolated by Ficoll Paque Plus density gradient separation without further T cell sorting. RNA quality was checked with an Agilent 2100 Bioanalyzer and agarose gel, and concentration with a NanoDrop 2000.

The specimen comprised peripheral blood mononuclear cells (PBMCs), sampled when the disease was refractory, from a patient treated with antithyroid drugs. The sequence is built from TRBV30 and TRBJ2-7; the D gene is unclear. This sequence originates from a female donor with Graves disease. The nucleotide sequence is TGTGCCTGGAGGACCGGAGTCGCCTACGAGCAGTACTTC. It is translated as CAWRTGVAYEQYF.